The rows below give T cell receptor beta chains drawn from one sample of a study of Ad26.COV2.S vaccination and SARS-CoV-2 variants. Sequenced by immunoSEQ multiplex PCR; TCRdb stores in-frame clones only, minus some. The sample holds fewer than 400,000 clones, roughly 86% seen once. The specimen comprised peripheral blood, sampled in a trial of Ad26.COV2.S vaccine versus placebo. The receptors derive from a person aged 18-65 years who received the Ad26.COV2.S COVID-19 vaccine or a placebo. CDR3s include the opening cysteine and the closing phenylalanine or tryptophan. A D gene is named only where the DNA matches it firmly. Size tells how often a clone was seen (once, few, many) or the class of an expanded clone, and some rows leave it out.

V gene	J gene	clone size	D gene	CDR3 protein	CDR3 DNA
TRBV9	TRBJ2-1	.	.	CASSPRGSLYNEQFF	TGTGCCAGCAGCCCTCGCGGGTCCCTCTACAATGAGCAGTTCTTC
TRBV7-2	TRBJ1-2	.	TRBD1	CASSADRGPYGYTF	TGTGCCAGCAGCGCGGACAGGGGGCCCTATGGCTACACCTTC
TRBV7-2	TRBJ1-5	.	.	CASSFDPSNQPQHF	TGTGCCAGCAGCTTCGATCCAAGCAATCAGCCCCAGCATTTT
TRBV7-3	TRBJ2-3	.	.	CASSLNGITDTQYF	TGTGCCAGCAGCTTAAACGGGATAACAGATACGCAGTATTTT
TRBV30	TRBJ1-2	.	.	CAWSVLTYGYTF	TGTGCCTGGAGTGTACTGACATATGGCTACACCTTC
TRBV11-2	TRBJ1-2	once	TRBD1	CASSLGQGGNYGYTF	TGTGCCAGCAGCTTAGGACAGGGGGGAAACTATGGCTACACCTTC
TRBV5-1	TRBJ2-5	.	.	CASSLVGQKETQYF	TGCGCCAGCAGCTTGGTAGGCCAAAAAGAGACCCAGTACTTC
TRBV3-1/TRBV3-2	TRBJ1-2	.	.	CASSQDWGGYTF	TGTGCCAGCAGCCAAGATTGGGGTGGCTACACCTTC
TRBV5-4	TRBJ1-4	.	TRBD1	CASSLAGTGGRWGNEKLFF	TGTGCCAGCAGCTTGGCCGGGACAGGGGGCAGATGGGGTAATGAAAAACTGTTTTTT
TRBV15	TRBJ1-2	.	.	CATNSGTDLGYTF	TGTGCCACCAACTCCGGGACGGACCTTGGCTACACCTTC
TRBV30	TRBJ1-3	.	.	CAWTLSSGNTIYF	TGTGCCTGGACCCTCAGCTCTGGAAACACCATATATTTT
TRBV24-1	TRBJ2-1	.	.	CATSDSPYNEQFF	TGTGCCACCAGTGATTCCCCCTACAATGAGCAGTTCTTC
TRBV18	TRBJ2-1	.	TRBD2	CASSPPGLAGVNEQFF	TGTGCCAGCTCACCACCGGGACTAGCGGGGGTGAATGAGCAGTTCTTC
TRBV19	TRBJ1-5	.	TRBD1	CASRLQGASGNQPQHF	TGTGCCAGTAGGCTACAGGGGGCGAGCGGCAATCAGCCCCAGCATTTT
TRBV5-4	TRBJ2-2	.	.	CASSLVAGSSTGELFF	TGTGCCAGCAGCTTGGTCGCCGGATCGAGCACCGGGGAGCTGTTTTTT
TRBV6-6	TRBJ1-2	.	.	CASSYSTWSQYGYTF	TGTGCCAGCAGTTACTCGACATGGAGCCAGTATGGCTACACCTTC
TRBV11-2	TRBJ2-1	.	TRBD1	CASSLWGDRGQFF	TGTGCCAGCAGCCTTTGGGGGGACAGGGGACAGTTCTTC
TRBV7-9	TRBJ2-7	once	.	CASSLSTGTYEQYF	TGTGCCAGCAGCTTAAGCACAGGGACCTACGAGCAGTACTTC